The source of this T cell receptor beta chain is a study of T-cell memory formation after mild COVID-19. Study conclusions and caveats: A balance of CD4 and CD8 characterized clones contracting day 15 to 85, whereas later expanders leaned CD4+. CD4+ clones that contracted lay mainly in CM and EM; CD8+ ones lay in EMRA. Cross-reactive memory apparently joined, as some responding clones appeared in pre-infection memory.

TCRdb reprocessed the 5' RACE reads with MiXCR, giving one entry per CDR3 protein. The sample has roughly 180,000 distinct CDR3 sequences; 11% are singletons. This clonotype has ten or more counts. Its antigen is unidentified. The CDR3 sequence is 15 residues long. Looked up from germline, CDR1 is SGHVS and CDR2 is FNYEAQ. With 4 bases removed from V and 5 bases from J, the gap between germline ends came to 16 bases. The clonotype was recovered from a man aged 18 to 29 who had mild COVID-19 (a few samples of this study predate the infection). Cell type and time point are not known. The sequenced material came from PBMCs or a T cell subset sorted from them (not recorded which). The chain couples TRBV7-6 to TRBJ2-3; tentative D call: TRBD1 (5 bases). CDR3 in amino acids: CASSSLPDTGDTQYF. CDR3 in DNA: TGTGCCAGCAGCTCACTCCCCGACACAGGAGATACGCAGTATTTT. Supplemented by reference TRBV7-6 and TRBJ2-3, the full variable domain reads GAGVSQSPRYKVTKRGQDVALRCDPISGHVSLYWYRQALGQGPEFLTYFNYEAQQDKSGLPNDRFSAERPEGSISTLTIQRTEQRDSAMYRCASSSLPDTGDTQYFGPGTRLTVL.